This record looks at one T cell receptor (beta chain) sequence and its context. Its matching antigen is unknown. The sample is drawn from a study of cytotoxic CD8 clonotypes in ibrutinib-treated CLL. Across the study: Response samples were taken after a median about twelve months of treatment, range 6 to 36. A mean of around 260,000 productive templates and 90,000 or so productive rearrangements was obtained per sample.

Some clones are missing from TCRdb's copy, which holds only in-frame ones; the method was immunoSEQ multiplex PCR. The sample carries approximately 150,000 clones, around nine tenths recorded once. General study points: Public clonotypes showed up rarely, and on treatment they shrank or held steady. Progressing patients had sampling times that differed from those of sustained-remission patients.

The sequenced sample was PBMCs, obtained at disease progression, from a patient treated with ibrutinib. The source of this sequence is a human donor with chronic lymphocytic leukemia.

As DNA, the CDR3 is TGTGCCAGCAGTTTATTACAGGGAGAGAGGGAGACCCAGTACTTC. It yields the protein CASSLLQGERETQYF. The chain couples TRBV28 to TRBJ2-5; D may be TRBD1 (6 bases). This CDR3 region has 15 residues. Germline loops: CDR1 MDHEN, CDR2 SYDVKM. V shed 1 base and J shed 5 bases, with 14 bases lying between them.